One and the same sample provided the 23 T cell receptor beta chains below, sequenced in a study of monozygotic twins with inflammatory bowel disease (dated 2019 in TCRdb). Preparation of the library involved 5' RACE. Data came from an Illumina HiSeq 2500. TCRdb reprocessed the reads and lists each CDR3 protein sequence as a single entry, with no DNA. The sample's table covers just over 300,000 distinct CDR3 sequences. The top ten clonotypes cover approximately 5.9% of the sample. The specimen was blood. These receptors were collected from a human donor with ulcerative colitis or Crohn's disease, or a healthy co-twin of an affected twin (not recorded which).

The chain joins TRBV27 to TRBJ1-1. Per the germline V gene, CDR1 is MNHEY and CDR2 is SMNVEV (reference sequence). The CDR3 consists of 15 residues. The CDR3: CASSLGTKGNTEAFF.

The chain links TRBV5-1 to TRBJ1-2; checking the TCRdb D call of TRBD1 is not possible without DNA. The germline CDR1 and CDR2 sequences are SGHRS and YFSETQ. The CDR3 loop spans 14 amino acids. This chain's CDR3 is CASSFDRSNYGYTF. Combining the CDR3 with reference TRBV5-1 and TRBJ1-2 gives the whole variable domain KAGVTQTPRYLIKTRGQQVTLSCSPISGHRSVSWYQQTPGQGLQFLFEYFSETQRNKGNFPGRFSGRQFSNSRSEMNVSTLELGDSALYLCASSFDRSNYGYTFGSGTRLTVV.

The V gene is TRBV5-6, the J gene TRBJ2-3. Germline values: CDR1 SGHDT, CDR2 YYEEEE. The CDR3 totals 16 residues. This chain's CDR3 is CASSLWSVSSTDTQYF.

This chain uses TRBV29-1 with TRBJ1-4. In germline, CDR1 is SQVTM, CDR2 ANQGSEA. The CDR3 sequence is 14 residues long. The CDR3: CSAGSGATNEKLFF.

V usage is TRBV7-3 and J usage is TRBJ1-6. Germline CDR1 is SGHTA and CDR2 is FQGTGA. The CDR3 totals 13 residues. CDR3 sequence: CASSFQHESPLHF.

The chain couples TRBV18 to TRBJ1-1; TCRdb lists TRBD1, though no DNA is available to test this call. The CDR3 runs 13 residues. Germline CDR1 reads KGHSH; CDR2 reads LQKENI. CDR3 region: CASSQEERAEAFF.

The V and J genes are TRBV20-1 and TRBJ2-3; TCRdb indicates TRBD1, and absent DNA this call remains unverified. CDR3 length: 12 amino acids. Germline lookup yields CDR1 DFQATT and CDR2 SNEGSKA (reference sequence). The CDR3 region is CSAPDSTDTQYF.

The chain uses TRBV5-6 and TRBJ2-1. The germline V gene has CDR1 SGHDT and CDR2 YYEEEE. The CDR3 extends over 16 amino acids. The CDR3 here is CASSLRLKSSYNEQFF.

The V gene is TRBV10-3, the J gene TRBJ2-4; absent DNA, TCRdb's TRBD2 call cannot be checked. Looked up from germline, CDR1 is ENHRY and CDR2 is SYGVKD. This CDR3 spans 18 amino acids. The CDR3 sequence is CAISTGTSGPLAKNIQYF.

The rearrangement uses TRBV20-1 and TRBJ2-2. Germline V gene lookup returns CDR1 DFQATT and CDR2 SNEGSKA (reference sequence). CDR3 length: 14 amino acids. CDR3 region: CSARITQNTGELFF.

The genes are TRBV7-2 and TRBJ1-2; TCRdb gives TRBD1 as the D gene, but with no DNA this cannot be confirmed. Germline CDR1 SGHTA, CDR2 FQGNSA. CDR3 length: 16 amino acids. CDR3 sequence reads: CASSLEQGAISGGYTF.

The CDR3 protein is CASSQGLAGGNVF. The chain joins TRBV7-2 to TRBJ2-1; the TRBD2 assignment by TCRdb is unverifiable without DNA. Germline values: CDR1 SGHTA, CDR2 FQGNSA. There are 13 residues in the CDR3.

V gene TRBV6-5 combines with J gene TRBJ2-5; TCRdb selects TRBD1, and the lack of DNA leaves this call unchecked. CDR3 length equals 13 residues. In germline, CDR1 is MNHEY, CDR2 SVGAGI. This chain's CDR3 is CASTRTAQETQYF.

The chain carries TRBV3-1 and TRBJ2-7; no DNA is available, so the TRBD1 call from TCRdb remains unchecked. The CDR3 is 15 residues long. The germline gives CDR1 LGHDT, CDR2 YNNKEL (reference sequence). The CDR3: CASSPTPYLSYEQYF.

V usage is TRBV11-1 and J usage is TRBJ2-6; the TRBD1 assignment by TCRdb is unverifiable without DNA. The CDR3 loop spans 18 amino acids. Germline assignment: CDR1 SGHAT and CDR2 FQDESV (reference sequence). The chain's CDR3 is CASSLGSRPRGGANVLTF.

The chain employs TRBV6-2 or TRBV6-3 and TRBJ1-2; absent DNA, TCRdb's TRBD1 call cannot be checked. Germline loops: CDR1 MNHEY, CDR2 SVGEGT. The CDR3 runs to 14 residues. The CDR3 spells CASSYHGGSNGYTF.

The chain links TRBV6-1 to TRBJ2-5; the TCRdb D gene call, TRBD2, has no DNA to confirm it. Germline V gene lookup returns CDR1 MNHNS and CDR2 SASEGT. This CDR3 comprises 15 residues. CDR3 protein: CASSLTSGRQETQYF.

V and J are TRBV20-1 and TRBJ1-5; the TRBD1 assignment by TCRdb is unverifiable without DNA. The CDR3 runs to 14 residues. Germline-derived CDR1 and CDR2 are DFQATT and SNEGSKA (reference sequence). CDR3: CSARGQAFNQPQHF.

This chain joins TRBV4-3 and TRBJ2-2. Germline-derived CDR1 and CDR2 are LGHNA and YSLEER. This CDR3 spans 14 amino acids. CDR3 region: CASSQDRGPGELFF.

The chain couples TRBV28 to TRBJ2-7. Germline lookup yields CDR1 MDHEN and CDR2 SYDVKM. This CDR3 contains 13 residues. CDR3 residues: CASSFSDSYEQYF.

The chain joins TRBV10-2 to TRBJ2-1; TCRdb picks TRBD2, but there is no DNA to check that call. The CDR3 runs 16 residues. Germline values: CDR1 WSHSY, CDR2 SAAADI. This chain's CDR3 is CASSELAGDIFNEQFF.

The chain links TRBV29-1 to TRBJ1-5. Germline-derived CDR1 and CDR2 are SQVTM and ANQGSEA. The CDR3 totals 12 residues. CDR3 residues: CSVAGSNQPQHF.

The V call is TRBV19, the J call TRBJ2-1. The CDR3 has 11 amino acids. Germline CDR1 reads LNHDA; CDR2 reads SQIVND (reference sequence). The CDR3 is CASSGLNEQFF. The entire variable domain, with the rest obtained from reference TRBV19 and TRBJ2-1, is as follows: DGGITQSPKYLFRKEGQNVTLSCEQNLNHDAMYWYRQDPGQGLRLIYYSQIVNDFQKGDIAEGYSVSREKKESFPLTVTSAQKNPTAFYLCASSGLNEQFFGPGTRLTVL.